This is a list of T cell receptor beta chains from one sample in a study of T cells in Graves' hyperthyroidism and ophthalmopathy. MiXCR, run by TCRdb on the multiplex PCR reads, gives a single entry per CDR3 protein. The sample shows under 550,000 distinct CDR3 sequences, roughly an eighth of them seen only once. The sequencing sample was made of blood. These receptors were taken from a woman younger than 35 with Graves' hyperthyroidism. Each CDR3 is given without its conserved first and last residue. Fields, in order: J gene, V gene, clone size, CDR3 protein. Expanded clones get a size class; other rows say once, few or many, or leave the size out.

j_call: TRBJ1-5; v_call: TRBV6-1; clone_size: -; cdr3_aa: ASSERPGSQH
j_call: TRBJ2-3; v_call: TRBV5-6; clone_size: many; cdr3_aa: ASSQTGRWSTDTQY
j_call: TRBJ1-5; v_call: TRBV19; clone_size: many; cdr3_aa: ASIGTHNQPQH
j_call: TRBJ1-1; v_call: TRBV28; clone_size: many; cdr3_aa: ASSATTGMNTEAF
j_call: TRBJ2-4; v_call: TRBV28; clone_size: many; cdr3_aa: ASSLTRLEVKNIQY
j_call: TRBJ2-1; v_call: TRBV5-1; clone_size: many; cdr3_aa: ASSLSGRANEQF
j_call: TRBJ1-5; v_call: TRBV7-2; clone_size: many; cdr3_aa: ASSLGILGGQPQH
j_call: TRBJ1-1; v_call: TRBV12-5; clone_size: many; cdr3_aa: ASGRDLLNTEAF
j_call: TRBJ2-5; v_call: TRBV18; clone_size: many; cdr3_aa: ASSPRTSRSETQY
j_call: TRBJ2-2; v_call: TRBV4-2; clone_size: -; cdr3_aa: ASSQPGLAGGYGELF
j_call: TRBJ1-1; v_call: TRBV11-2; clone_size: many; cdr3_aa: ASSLGGSADRPNTEAF
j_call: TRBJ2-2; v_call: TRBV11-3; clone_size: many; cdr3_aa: ASTGQGNGELF
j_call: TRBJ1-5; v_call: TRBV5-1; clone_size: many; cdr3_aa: ASSSSGLSNQPQH
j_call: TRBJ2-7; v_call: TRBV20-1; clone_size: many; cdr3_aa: SARDADRGRYEQY
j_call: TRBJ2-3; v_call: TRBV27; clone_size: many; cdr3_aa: ASKIGGTDTQY
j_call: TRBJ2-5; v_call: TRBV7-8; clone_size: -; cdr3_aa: ASRLVRETQY
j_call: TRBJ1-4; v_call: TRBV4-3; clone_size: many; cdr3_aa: ASSQELGGNKVEKLF
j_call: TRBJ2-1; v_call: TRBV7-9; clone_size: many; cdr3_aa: ASSLTVWTSGRLNEQF
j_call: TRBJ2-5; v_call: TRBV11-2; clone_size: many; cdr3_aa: ASSLTGTQETQY
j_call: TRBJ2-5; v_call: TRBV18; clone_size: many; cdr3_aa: ASSVIRNQETQY
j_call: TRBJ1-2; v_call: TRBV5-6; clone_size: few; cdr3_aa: ASSSPRGIGGYT
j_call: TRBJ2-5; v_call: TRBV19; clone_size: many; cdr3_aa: ASTEGTGAAETQY
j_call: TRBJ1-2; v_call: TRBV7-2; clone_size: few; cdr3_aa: ASSLESGGNYGYT
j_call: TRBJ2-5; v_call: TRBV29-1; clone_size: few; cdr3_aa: SVRARFQETQY
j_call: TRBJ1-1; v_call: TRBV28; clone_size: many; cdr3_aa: ASSFQGVNTEAF
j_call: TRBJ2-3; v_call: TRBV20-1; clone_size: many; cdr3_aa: SASQNRGPDTQY
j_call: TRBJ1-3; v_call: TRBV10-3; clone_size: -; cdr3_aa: ATQPQGSAGNTIY
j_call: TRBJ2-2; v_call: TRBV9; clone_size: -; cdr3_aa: ASSVALGDTGELF
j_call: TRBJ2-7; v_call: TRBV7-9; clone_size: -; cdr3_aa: ASSYRDRYEQY
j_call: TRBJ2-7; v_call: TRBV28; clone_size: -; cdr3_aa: ASGGSGQY
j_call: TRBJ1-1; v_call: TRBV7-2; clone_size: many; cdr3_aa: ASSFRDRVNTEAF
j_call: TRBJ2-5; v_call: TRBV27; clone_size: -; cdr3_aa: ASSRRLAGKETQY
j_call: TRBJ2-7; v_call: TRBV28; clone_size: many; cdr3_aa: ASSPPGERHSYEQY
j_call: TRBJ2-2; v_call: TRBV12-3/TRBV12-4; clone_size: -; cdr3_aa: ASSLALAGDTGELF
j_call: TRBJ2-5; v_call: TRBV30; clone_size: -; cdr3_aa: AWGQGRETQY
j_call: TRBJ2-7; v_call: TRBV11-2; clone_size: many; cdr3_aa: ASSLEKAGESSYEQY
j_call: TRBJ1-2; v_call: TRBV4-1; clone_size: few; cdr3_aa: ASSQGAYPYGYT
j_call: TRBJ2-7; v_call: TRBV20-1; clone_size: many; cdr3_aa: SASLGTSGVGYEQY
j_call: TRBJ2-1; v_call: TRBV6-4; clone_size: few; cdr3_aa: ASSVLTGGVNEQF
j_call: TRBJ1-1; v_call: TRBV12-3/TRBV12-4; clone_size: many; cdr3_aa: ASSFQTARQAF
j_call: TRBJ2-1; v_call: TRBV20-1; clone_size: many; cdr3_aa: SARAGTQFYNEQF
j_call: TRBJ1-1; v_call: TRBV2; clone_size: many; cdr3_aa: AAGVNTEAF
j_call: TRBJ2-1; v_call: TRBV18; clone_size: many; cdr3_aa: ASSRRDYNEQF
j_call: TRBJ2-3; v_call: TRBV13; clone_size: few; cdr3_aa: ASSPSGTVADTQY
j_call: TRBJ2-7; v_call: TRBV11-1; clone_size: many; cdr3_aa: ASSSNAGPAYEQY
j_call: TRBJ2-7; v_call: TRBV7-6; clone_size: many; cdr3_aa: ASSHSEYEQY
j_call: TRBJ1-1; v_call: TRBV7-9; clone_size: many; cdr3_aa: ASSADRGPMNTEAF